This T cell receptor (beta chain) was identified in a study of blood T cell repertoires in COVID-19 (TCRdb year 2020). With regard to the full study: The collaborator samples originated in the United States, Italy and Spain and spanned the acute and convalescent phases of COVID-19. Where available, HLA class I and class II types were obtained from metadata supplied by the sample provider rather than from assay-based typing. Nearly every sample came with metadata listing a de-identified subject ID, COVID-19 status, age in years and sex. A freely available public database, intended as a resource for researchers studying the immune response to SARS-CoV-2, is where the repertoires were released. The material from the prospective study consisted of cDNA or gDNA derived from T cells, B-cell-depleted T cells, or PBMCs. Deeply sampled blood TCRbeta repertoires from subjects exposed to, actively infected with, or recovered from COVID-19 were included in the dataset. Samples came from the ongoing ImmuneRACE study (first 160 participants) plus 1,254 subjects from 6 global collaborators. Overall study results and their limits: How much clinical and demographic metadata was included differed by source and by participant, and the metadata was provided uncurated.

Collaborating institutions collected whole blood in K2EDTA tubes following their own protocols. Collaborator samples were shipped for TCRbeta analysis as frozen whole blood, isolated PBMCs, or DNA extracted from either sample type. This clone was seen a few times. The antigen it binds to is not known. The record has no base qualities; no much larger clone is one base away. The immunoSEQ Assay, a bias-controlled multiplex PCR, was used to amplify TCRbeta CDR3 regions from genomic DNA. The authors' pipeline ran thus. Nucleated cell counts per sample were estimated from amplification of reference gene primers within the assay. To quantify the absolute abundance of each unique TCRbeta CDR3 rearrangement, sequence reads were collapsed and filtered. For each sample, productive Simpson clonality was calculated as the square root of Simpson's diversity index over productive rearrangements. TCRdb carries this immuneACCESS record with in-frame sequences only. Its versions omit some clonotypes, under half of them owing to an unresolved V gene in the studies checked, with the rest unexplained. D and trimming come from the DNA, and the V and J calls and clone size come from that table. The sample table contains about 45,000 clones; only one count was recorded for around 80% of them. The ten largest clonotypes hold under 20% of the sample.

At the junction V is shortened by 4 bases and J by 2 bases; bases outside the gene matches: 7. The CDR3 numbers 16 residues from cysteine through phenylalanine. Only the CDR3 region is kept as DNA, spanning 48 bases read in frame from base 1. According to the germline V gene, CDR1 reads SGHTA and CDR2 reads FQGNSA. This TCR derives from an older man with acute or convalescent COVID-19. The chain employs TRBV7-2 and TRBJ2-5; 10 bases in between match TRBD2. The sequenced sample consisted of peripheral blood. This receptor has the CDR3 CASSYYGTSAQETQYF. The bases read TGTGCCAGCAGCTATTACGGGACTAGCGCGCAAGAGACCCAGTACTTC.